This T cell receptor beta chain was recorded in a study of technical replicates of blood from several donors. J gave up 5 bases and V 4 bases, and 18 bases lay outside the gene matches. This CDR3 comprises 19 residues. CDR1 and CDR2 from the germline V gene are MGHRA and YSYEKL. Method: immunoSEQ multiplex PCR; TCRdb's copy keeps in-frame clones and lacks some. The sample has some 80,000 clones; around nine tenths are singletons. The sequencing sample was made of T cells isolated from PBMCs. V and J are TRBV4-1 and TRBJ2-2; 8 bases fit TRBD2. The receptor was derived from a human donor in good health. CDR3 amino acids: CASSPKAYTGGEKTGELFF. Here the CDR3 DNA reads TGCGCCAGCAGCCCCAAGGCCTACACGGGAGGGGAAAAAACCGGGGAGCTGTTTTTT.